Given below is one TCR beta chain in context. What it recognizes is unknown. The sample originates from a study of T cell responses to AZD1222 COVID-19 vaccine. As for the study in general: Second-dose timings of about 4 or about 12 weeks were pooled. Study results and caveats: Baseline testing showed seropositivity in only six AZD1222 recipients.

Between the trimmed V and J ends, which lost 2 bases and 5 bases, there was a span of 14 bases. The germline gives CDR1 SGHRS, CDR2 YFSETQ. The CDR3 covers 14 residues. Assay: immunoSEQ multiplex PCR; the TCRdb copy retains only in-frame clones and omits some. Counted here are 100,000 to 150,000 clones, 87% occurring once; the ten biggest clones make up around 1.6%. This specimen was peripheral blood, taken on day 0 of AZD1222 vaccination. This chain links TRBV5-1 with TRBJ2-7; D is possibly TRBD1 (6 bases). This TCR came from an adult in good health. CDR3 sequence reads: CASSFLGAADEQYF. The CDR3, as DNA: TGCGCCAGCAGCTTTTTGGGGGCCGCCGACGAGCAGTACTTC.